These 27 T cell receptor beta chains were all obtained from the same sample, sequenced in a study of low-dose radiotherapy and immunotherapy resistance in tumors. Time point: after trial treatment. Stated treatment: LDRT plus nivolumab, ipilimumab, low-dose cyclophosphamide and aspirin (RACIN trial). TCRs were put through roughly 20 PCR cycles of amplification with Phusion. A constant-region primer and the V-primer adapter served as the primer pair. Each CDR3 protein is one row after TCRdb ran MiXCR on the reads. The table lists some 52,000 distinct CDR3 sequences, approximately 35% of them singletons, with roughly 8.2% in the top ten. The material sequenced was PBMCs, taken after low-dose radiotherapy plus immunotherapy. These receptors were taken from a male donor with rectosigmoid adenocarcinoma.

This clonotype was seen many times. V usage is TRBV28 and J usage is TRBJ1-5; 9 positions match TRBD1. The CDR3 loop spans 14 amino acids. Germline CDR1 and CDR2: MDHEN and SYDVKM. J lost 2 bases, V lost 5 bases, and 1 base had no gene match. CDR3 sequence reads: CASSRQGGNQPQHF. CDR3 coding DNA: TGTGCCAGCAGTCGACAGGGGGGCAATCAGCCCCAGCATTTT.

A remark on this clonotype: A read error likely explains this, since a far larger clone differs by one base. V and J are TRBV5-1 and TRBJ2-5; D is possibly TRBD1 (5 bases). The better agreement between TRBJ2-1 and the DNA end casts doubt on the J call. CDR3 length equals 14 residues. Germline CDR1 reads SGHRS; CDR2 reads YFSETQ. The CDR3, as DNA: TGCGCCAGCAGACTCCTGGTCAGGGCTCGGGAGCAGTTCTTC. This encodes CASRLLVRAREQFF.

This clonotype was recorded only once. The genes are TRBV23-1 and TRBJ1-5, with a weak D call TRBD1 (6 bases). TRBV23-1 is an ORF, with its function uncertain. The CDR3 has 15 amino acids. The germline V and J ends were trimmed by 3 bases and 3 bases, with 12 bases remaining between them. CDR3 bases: TGCGCCAGCAGTCATAGGGAGGGGGACAATCAGCCCCAGCATTTT. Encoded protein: CASSHREGDNQPQHF.

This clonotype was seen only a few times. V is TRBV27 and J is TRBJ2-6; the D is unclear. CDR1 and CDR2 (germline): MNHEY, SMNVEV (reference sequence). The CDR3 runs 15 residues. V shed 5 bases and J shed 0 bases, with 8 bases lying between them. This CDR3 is CASSAYSSGANVLTF. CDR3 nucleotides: TGTGCCAGCAGTGCGTACAGCTCTGGGGCCAACGTCCTGACTTTC.

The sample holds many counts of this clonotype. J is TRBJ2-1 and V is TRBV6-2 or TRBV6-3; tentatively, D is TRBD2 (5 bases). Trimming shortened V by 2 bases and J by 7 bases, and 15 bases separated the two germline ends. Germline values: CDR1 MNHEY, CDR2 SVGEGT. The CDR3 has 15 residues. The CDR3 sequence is CASSYGSLPGNEQFF. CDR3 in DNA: TGTGCCAGCAGTTACGGCTCCCTACCGGGGAATGAGCAGTTCTTC.

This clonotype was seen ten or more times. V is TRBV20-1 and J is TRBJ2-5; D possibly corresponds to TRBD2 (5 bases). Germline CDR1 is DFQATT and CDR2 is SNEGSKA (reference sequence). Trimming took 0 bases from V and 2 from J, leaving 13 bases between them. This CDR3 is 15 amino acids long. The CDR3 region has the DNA TGCAGTGCTAGAGATGAGGCGGGTACTCAAGAGACCCAGTACTTC. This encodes CSARDEAGTQETQYF.

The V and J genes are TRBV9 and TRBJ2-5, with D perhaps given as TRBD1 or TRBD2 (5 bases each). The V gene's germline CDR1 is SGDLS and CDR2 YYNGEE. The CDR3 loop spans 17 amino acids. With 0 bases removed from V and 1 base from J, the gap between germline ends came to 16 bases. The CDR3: CASSVAGTRGPQETQYF. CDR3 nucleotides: TGTGCCAGCAGCGTAGCCGGGACGCGAGGGCCCCAAGAGACCCAGTACTTC.

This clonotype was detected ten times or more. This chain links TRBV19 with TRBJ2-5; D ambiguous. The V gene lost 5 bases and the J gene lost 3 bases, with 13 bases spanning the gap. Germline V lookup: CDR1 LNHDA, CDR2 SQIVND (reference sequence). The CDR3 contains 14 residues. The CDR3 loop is CASSPGRTEETQYF. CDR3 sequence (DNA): TGTGCCAGTAGTCCGGGCAGGACCGAAGAGACCCAGTACTTC.

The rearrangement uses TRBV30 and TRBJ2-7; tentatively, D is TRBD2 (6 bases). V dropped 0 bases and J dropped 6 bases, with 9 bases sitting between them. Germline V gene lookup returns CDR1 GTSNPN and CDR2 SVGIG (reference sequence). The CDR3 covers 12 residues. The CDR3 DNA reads TGTGCCTGGAGTGTATCCGGGGGCGAGCAGTACTTC. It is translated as CAWSVSGGEQYF.

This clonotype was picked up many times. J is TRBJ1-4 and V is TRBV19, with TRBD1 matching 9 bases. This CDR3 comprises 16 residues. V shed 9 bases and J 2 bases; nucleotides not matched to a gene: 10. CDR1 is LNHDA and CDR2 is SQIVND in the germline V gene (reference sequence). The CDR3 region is CASYTEQGATNEKLFF. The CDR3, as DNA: TGTGCCAGCTACACCGAACAGGGGGCGACTAATGAAAAACTGTTTTTT.

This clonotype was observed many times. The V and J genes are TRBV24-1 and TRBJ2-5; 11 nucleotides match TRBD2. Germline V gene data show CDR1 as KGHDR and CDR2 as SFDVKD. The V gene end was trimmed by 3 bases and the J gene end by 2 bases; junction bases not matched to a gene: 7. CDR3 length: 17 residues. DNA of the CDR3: TGTGCCACCAGTGATCACCGACTAGCGGGGATACAAGAGACCCAGTACTTC. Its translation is CATSDHRLAGIQETQYF.

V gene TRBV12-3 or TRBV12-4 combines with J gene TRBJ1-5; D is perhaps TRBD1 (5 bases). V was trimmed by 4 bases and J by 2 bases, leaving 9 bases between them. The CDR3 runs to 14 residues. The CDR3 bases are TGTGCCAGCAGTTCGGGGGACCGCAATCAGCCCCAGCATTTT. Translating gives CASSSGDRNQPQHF.

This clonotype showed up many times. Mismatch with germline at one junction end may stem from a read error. The CDR3 loop reads CASSRQAGQETQYF. The DNA of the CDR3 is TGTGCCAGCAGCCGGCAGGCGGGACAAGAGACCCAGTACTTC. This chain joins TRBV5-1 and TRBJ2-5; a weak D match, TRBD2 (6 bases). The CDR3 is 14 residues long. The germline V gene encodes CDR1 SGHRS and CDR2 YFSETQ.

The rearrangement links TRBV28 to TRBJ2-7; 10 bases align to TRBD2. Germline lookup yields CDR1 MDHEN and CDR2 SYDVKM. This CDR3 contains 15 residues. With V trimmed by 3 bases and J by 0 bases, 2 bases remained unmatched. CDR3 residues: CASSLPSGSSYEQYF. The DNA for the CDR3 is TGTGCCAGCAGTTTGCCTAGCGGGAGCTCCTACGAGCAGTACTTC.

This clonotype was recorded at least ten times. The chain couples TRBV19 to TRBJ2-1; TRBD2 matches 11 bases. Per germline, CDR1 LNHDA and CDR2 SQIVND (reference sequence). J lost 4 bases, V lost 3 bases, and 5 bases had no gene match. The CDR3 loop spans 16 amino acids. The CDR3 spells CASSMDTSGSYNEQFF. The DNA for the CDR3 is TGTGCCAGTAGTATGGACACTAGCGGGAGTTACAATGAGCAGTTCTTC.

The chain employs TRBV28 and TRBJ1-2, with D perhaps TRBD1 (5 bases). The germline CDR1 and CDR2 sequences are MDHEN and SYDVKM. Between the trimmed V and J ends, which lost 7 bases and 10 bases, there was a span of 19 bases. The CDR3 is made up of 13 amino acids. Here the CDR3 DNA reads TGTGCCAGCACCACTCAGGGCGCCGCCACCTACACCTTC. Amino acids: CASTTQGAATYTF.

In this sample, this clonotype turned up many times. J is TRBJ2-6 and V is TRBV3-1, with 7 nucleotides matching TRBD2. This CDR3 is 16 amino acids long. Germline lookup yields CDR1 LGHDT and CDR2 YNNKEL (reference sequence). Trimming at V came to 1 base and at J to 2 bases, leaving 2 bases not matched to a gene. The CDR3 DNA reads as TGTGCCAGCAGCCAAGTGGGGGGGGCTGGGGCCAACGTCCTGACTTTC. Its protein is CASSQVGGAGANVLTF.

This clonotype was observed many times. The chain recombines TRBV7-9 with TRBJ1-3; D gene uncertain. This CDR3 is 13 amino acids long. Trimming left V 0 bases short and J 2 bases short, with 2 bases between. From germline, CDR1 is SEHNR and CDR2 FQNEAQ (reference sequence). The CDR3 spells CASSLAPGNTIYF. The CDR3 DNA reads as TGTGCCAGCAGCTTAGCCCCTGGAAACACCATATATTTT.

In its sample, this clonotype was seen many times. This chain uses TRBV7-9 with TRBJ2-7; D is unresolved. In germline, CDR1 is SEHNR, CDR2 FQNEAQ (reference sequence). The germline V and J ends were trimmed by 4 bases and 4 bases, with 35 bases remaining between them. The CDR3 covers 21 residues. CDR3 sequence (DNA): TGTGCCAGCAGCTCTTGCCCCACCTCCCCCTGCCACCGATCGCAAACATACGAGCAGTACTTC. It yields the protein CASSSCPTSPCHRSQTYEQYF.

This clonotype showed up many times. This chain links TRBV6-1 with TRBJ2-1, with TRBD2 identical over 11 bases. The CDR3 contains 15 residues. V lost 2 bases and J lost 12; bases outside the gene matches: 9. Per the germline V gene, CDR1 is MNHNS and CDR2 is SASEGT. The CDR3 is CASSEPGLAVPGQFF. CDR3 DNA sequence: TGTGCCAGCAGTGAACCGGGACTAGCGGTACCAGGGCAGTTCTTC.

The DNA of the CDR3 is TGTGCCAGCAGTGAATGGTCCAGGCGGGAGCAACGTGAGCAGTTCTTC. It translates to CASSEWSRREQREQFF. The rearrangement joins TRBV6-1 to TRBJ2-1; 7 positions agree with TRBD2. The junction had 13 bases not matched to a gene; V was cut back by 2 bases and J by 9 bases. The CDR3 is 16 amino acids. CDR1 MNHNS and CDR2 SASEGT come from the germline V gene.

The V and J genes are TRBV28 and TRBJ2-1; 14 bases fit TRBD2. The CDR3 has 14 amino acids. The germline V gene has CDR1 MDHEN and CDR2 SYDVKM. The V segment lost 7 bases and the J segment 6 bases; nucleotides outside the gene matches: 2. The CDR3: CASTGTSGGNEQFF. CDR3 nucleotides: TGTGCCAGCACTGGGACTAGCGGGGGCAATGAGCAGTTCTTC.

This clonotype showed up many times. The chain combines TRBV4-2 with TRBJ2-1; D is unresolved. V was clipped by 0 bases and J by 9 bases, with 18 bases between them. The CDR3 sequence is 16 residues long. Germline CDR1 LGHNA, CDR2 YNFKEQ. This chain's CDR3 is CASSQDESQAFGEQFF. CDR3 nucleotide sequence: TGTGCCAGCAGCCAAGATGAAAGTCAAGCTTTTGGTGAGCAGTTCTTC.

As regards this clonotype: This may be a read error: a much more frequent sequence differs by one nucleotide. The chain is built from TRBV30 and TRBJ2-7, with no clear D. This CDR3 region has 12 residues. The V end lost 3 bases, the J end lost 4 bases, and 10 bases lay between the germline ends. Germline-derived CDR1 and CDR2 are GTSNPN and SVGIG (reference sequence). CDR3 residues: CAWRVQGYEQYF. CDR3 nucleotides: TGTGCCTGGAGAGTACAAGGGTACGAGCAGTACTTC.

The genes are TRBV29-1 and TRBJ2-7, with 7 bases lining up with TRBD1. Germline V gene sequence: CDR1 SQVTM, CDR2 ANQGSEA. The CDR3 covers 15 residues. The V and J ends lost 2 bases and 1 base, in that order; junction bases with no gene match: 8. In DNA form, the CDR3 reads TGCAGCGTTGAATGGAGACAGGGAAGATCCTACGAGCAGTACTTC. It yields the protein CSVEWRQGRSYEQYF.

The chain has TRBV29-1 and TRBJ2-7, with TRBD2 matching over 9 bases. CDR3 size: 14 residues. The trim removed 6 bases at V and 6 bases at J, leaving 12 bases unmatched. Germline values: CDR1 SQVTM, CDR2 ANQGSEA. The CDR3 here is CSVSSGGLRGEQYF. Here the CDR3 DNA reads TGCAGCGTAAGTAGCGGGGGCTTACGTGGCGAGCAGTACTTC.

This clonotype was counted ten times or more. DNA of the CDR3: TGTGCCAGCAGGACCGGGACATCCTACGAGCAGTACTTC. Amino acids: CASRTGTSYEQYF. V is TRBV28 and J is TRBJ2-7; D is perhaps TRBD1 (6 bases). CDR1 and CDR2 (germline): MDHEN, SYDVKM. The CDR3 runs to 13 residues. With 6 bases removed from V and 1 base from J, the gap between germline ends came to 10 bases.